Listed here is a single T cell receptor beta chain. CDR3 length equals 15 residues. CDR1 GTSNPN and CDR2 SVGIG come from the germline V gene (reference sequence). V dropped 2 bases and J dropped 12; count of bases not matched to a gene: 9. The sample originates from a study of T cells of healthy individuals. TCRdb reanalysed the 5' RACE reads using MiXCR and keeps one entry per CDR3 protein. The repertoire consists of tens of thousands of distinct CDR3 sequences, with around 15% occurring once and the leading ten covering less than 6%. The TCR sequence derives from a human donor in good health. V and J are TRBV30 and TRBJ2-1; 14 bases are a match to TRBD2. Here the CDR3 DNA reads TGTGCCTGGAGTATATCCGGGACTAGCGGGAGAGGGCAGTTCTTC. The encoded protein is CAWSISGTSGRGQFF. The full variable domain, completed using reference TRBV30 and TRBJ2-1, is SQTIHQWPATLVQPVGSPLSLECTVEGTSNPNLYWYRQAAGRGLQLLFYSVGIGQISSEVPQNLSASRPQDRQFILSSKKLLLSDSGFYLCAWSISGTSGRGQFFGPGTRLTVL.